This T cell receptor beta chain was profiled in a study of early T cells in non-severe SARS-CoV-2 infection. In germline, CDR1 is MNHNS, CDR2 SASEGT. The ends were cut back, 7 bases at V and 0 bases at J, with 13 bases in the middle. CDR3 size: 14 residues. Each single cDNA molecule received a unique molecular identifier. In TCRdb, the 5' RACE reads were re-called with MiXCR into one record per CDR3 protein. The data hold about 64,000 distinct CDR3 sequences, with about 17% observed a single time. This sequence was found in an adult who was a healthcare worker with PCR-confirmed SARS-CoV-2 infection or an uninfected control (not recorded which). The source material was whole blood, sampled at baseline. The genes are TRBV6-1 and TRBJ2-7, with TRBD1 as a possible D gene (6 bases). CDR3 loop: CASTVTGSSYEQYF. The CDR3 region has the DNA TGTGCCAGCACCGTGACAGGAAGCTCCTACGAGCAGTACTTC.